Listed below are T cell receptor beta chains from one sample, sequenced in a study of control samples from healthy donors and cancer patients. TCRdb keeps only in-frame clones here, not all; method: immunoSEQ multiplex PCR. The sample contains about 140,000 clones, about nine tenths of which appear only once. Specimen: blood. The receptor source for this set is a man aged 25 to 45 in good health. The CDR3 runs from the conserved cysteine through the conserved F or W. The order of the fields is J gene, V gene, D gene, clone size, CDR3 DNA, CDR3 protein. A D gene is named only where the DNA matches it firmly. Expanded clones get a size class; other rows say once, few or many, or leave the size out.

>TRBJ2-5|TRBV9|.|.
TGTGCCAGCAGCGTAGAAACAGGAGTTTACCAAGAGACCCAGTACTTC
CASSVETGVYQETQYF
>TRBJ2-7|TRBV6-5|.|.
TGTGCCAGCATGGGGCCCTGGACGGACTACTACGAGCAGTACTTC
CASMGPWTDYYEQYF
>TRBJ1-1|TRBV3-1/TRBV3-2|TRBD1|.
TGTGCCAGCAGCCAAAGAGGGGGCCGAACTGAAGCTTTCTTT
CASSQRGGRTEAFF
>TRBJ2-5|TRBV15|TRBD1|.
TGTGCCACCAGCAGAGGGCCCCAGGGGGCGCGGGAGACCCAGTACTTC
CATSRGPQGARETQYF
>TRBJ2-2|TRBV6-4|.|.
TGTGCCAGCAGTGGGACAGAAACCGGGGAGCTGTTTTTT
CASSGTETGELFF
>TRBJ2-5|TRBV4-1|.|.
TGCGCCAGCAGCCAAGGGAGGAAAGAGACCCAGTACTTC
CASSQGRKETQYF
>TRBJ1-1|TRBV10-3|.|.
TGTGCCATCAGTGAGGCCTACTCCGGGAAAAACACTGAAGCTTTCTTT
CAISEAYSGKNTEAFF
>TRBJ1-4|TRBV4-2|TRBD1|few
TGTGCCAGCAGTACCCCAGGACAGGGAAGAAAACTGTTTTTT
CASSTPGQGRKLFF
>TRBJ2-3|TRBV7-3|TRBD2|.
TGTGCCAGCAGCTATGAAGGACTAGCGGGAGTGGATACGCAGTATTTT
CASSYEGLAGVDTQYF
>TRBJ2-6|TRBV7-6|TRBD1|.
TGTGCCAGCAGCCCCCGGACAGGGGGCGTATTCTCTGGGGCCAACGTCCTGACTTTC
CASSPRTGGVFSGANVLTF
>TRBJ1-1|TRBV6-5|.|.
TGTGCCAGCAGTTACCGGTCTTCGGGTTTGAACACTGAAGCTTTCTTT
CASSYRSSGLNTEAFF
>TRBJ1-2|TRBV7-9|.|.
TGTGCCAGCACCCCCAGCGCAAGGTCAAACTATGGCTACACCTTC
CASTPSARSNYGYTF
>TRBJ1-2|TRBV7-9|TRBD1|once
TGTGCCAGCAGCTTAGGTCGGACAGGGGGCATCTATGGCTACACCTTC
CASSLGRTGGIYGYTF
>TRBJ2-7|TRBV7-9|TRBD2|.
TGTGCCAGCAGCTTAGGGGCCGCTAGCGGGAGGGGTGAGCAGTACTTC
CASSLGAASGRGEQYF
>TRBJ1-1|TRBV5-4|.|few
TGTGCCAGCAGCTATAACCGGGCCCAGAACACTGAAGCTTTCTTT
CASSYNRAQNTEAFF
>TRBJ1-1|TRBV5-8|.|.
TGTGCCAGTCGTAGCGCCGGGACACGAAACACTGAAGCTTTCTTT
CASRSAGTRNTEAFF
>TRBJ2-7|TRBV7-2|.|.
TGTGCCAGCAGCCTTCCCCTTGGAAGCTCCTACGAGCAGTACTTC
CASSLPLGSSYEQYF
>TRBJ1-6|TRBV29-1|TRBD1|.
TGCAGCGTAGGGGACAGGTTGGGTTCACCCCTCCACTTT
CSVGDRLGSPLHF
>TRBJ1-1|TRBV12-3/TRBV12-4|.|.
TGTGCCAGCAACGAACAGATGAACACTGAAGCTTTCTTT
CASNEQMNTEAFF
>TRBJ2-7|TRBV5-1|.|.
TGCGCCAGCAGTCAGGCGGGACACAACTACGAGCAGTACTTC
CASSQAGHNYEQYF
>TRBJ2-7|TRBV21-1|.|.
TGTGCCAGCAGCAAGGACGAAGAAAAGGGACACACCTACGAGCAGTACTTC
CASSKDEEKGHTYEQYF
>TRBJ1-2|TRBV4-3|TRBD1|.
TGCGCCAGCAGCCAAGATGTCCTAGGGGGCGCTTACTATGGCTACACCTTC
CASSQDVLGGAYYGYTF
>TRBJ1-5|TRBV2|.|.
TGTGCCAGCAGTTGGGAGCTACTTTATAGCAATCAGCCCCAGCATTTT
CASSWELLYSNQPQHF
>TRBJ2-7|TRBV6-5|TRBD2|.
TGTGCCAGCAGTTACTCGGGGGGGGTAGCGGTGTACGAGCAGTACTTC
CASSYSGGVAVYEQYF
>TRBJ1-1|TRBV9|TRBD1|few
TGTGCCAGCAGCGTAGGGACAGGGGATCCCTTGAACACTGAAGCTTTCTTT
CASSVGTGDPLNTEAFF
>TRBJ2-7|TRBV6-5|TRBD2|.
TGTGCCAGCAGCACGGACGGGGGGAGACCGTACGAGCAGTACTTC
CASSTDGGRPYEQYF
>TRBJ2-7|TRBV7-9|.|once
TGTGCCAGCAGCCCCGGGACGGCTTACTACGAGCAGTACTTC
CASSPGTAYYEQYF
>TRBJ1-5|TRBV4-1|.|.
TGCGCCAGCAGCCAAGATTGGAGGGGCCGGGCCCAGCATTTT
CASSQDWRGRAQHF
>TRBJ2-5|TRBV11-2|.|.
TGTGCCAGCAGCTTAAGCCAGCGGCAAGAGACCCAGTACTTC
CASSLSQRQETQYF
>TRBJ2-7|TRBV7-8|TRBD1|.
TGTGCCAGCAGCTTTACAGGGGAAGAGCAGTACTTC
CASSFTGEEQYF
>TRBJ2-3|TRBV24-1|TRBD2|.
TGTGCCGTTCGACTAGCGGGGTCGGATACGCAGTATTTT
CAVRLAGSDTQYF
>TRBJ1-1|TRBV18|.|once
TGTGCCAGCTCACCACCTGTTGTCACTGAAGCTTTCTTT
CASSPPVVTEAFF
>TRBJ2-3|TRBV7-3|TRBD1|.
TGTGCCAGCAGCCTCCAACAGGGGGATACGCAGTATTTT
CASSLQQGDTQYF
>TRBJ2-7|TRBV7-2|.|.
TGTGCCAGCAGCACGGCCAGTTACGAGCAGTACTTC
CASSTASYEQYF
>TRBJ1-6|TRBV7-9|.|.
TGTGCCAGCAGCTTCCCCACGGCAGGTTCTTTAAATTCACCCCTCCACTTT
CASSFPTAGSLNSPLHF
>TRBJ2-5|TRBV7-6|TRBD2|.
TGTGCCAGCAGCTTACTAGCGGGGGGAATGTACCAAGAGACCCAGTACTTC
CASSLLAGGMYQETQYF
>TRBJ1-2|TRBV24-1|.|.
TGTGCCACCAGTGATCCCACGTGGGGAGGGGGCTACACCTTC
CATSDPTWGGGYTF
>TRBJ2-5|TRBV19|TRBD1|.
TGTGCCAGTAGTATAAGACAGGGAGAAGAGACCCAGTACTTC
CASSIRQGEETQYF
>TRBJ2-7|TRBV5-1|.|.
TGCGCCAGCAGCTCCAATACAGGGCACTCCTACGAGCAGTACTTC
CASSSNTGHSYEQYF
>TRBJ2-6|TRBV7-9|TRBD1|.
TGTGCCAGCAGCTCAACCGGGACAGGGTTGGGGGCCAACGTCCTGACTTTC
CASSSTGTGLGANVLTF